This T cell receptor beta chain was observed in a study of T cell responses to AZD1222 COVID-19 vaccine. This table comes from immunoSEQ multiplex PCR, and its TCRdb copy is limited to in-frame clones, with some not included. This table has around 120,000 clones, around 93% appearing once. With V trimmed by 6 bases and J by 0 bases, 13 bases remained unmatched. The CDR3 is 18 amino acids. Germline V gene data show CDR1 as SGHRS and CDR2 as YFSETQ. A word on this clone: What it recognizes is unknown.

Study conclusions and caveats: Variant regions that are unmutated are reportedly the target of nearly half of spike-specific TCRs. Spike-specific TCR breadth and depth grew following two AZD1222 doses. The donor cohort was predominantly white British with a female majority, and clonal diversity may have been underestimated.

Here the sequenced sample was peripheral blood, taken on day 0 of AZD1222 vaccination. V usage is TRBV5-1 and J usage is TRBJ2-7; 12 bases are a match to TRBD2. The receptor comes from an adult in good health. CDR3 loop: CASTLEGGLAGTSYEQYF. The CDR3 DNA follows: TGCGCCAGCACCCTAGAGGGAGGACTAGCGGGGACCTCCTACGAGCAGTACTTC.